Following are 30 T cell receptor beta chains from one sample sequenced in a study of Tregs in tolerant kidney transplant recipients. Sequencing used immunoSEQ multiplex PCR; TCRdb keeps in-frame clones, though not all of them. The sample shows some 70,000 clones, around 90% of them seen only once. The material was CD4+ T cells from blood, obtained before the transplant. These receptors were obtained from a human donor who received a combined kidney and bone marrow transplant.

The rearrangement links TRBV18 to TRBJ2-6; D may be TRBD1 (6 bases). The CDR3 is made up of 16 amino acids. Trimming cost V 3 bases and J 1 base, with 10 bases left between them. Germline V gene sequence: CDR1 KGHSH, CDR2 LQKENI. CDR3: CASSPPQGSGANVLTF. The DNA for the CDR3 is TGTGCCAGCTCACCTCCACAGGGATCTGGGGCCAACGTCCTGACTTTC.

In its sample, this clone was seen a few times. This CDR3 reads CAGLTGSVFEANEKLFF. CDR3 sequence (DNA): TGTGCCGGTTTGACAGGGTCGGTTTTTGAGGCTAATGAAAAACTGTTTTTT. This chain connects TRBV30 to TRBJ1-4; 7 bases fit TRBD1. J lost 3 bases, V lost 8 bases, and 18 bases had no gene match. This CDR3 comprises 17 residues. CDR1 is GTSNPN and CDR2 is SVGIG in the germline V gene (reference sequence).

The chain joins TRBV10-1 to TRBJ2-5; 7 nucleotides agree with TRBD2. The CDR3 length is 16 residues. The ends lost 3 bases at V and 5 bases at J; junction bases unmatched: 12. Germline V CDR1 and CDR2: WNHNN, SYGVQD (reference sequence). For the CDR3, the DNA is TGCGCCAGCAGTGATTTTAGTGCGGGAGAGAGGGAGACCCAGTACTTC. As protein: CASSDFSAGERETQYF.

V and J are TRBV2 and TRBJ2-7; D is possibly TRBD1 (6 bases). The CDR3 consists of 15 residues. Germline CDR1 SNHLY, CDR2 FYNNEI. Trimming stripped 1 base from V and 0 bases from J, with 10 bases between. The CDR3 region is CASSEDGGPSYEQYF. In DNA form, the CDR3 reads TGTGCCAGCAGTGAAGATGGGGGCCCCTCCTACGAGCAGTACTTC.

The V gene is TRBV7-2, the J gene TRBJ1-1; no clear D gene. V was clipped by 2 bases and J by 13 bases, with 11 bases between them. Germline-derived CDR1 and CDR2 are SGHTA and FQGNSA. This CDR3 has 11 amino acids. This CDR3 is CASSLQSRGFF. CDR3 DNA sequence: TGTGCCAGCAGCTTACAGTCCCGAGGTTTCTTT. The full variable domain, with the rest looked up from reference TRBV7-2 and TRBJ1-1, is GAGVSQSPSNKVTEKGKDVELRCDPISGHTALYWYRQSLGQGLEFLIYFQGNSAPDKSGLPSDRFSAERTGGSVSTLTIQRTQQEDSAVYLCASSLQSRGFFGQGTRLTVV.

The rearrangement links TRBV6-6 to TRBJ2-3; the match to TRBD2 covers 8 bases. The CDR3 has 14 amino acids. CDR1 is MNHNY, CDR2 SVGAGI, per germline (reference sequence). Trimming cost V 4 bases and J 3 bases; bases outside gene matches: 3. The CDR3 DNA follows: TGTGCCAGCAGTTGGGGACTAGAAACAGATACGCAGTATTTT. Translating it yields CASSWGLETDTQYF.

V gene TRBV7-3 combines with J gene TRBJ1-1; D is perhaps TRBD1 (5 bases). V lost 3 bases, J lost 3 bases, and 8 bases lay in between. Germline-derived CDR1 and CDR2 are SGHTA and FQGTGA. The CDR3 covers 13 residues. CDR3 in DNA: TGTGCCAGCAGCTTTGGGGGGGACACTGAAGCTTTCTTT. Translating gives CASSFGGDTEAFF.

The chain has TRBV7-2 and TRBJ2-2; 10 nucleotides line up with TRBD2. CDR3 length: 14 residues. Germline loops: CDR1 SGHTA, CDR2 FQGNSA. V was clipped by 5 bases and J by 7 bases; unmatched bases: 4. CDR3 DNA sequence: TGTGCCAGCAGCCCAAGGACTAGCGGCGGGGAGCTGTTTTTT. Residues: CASSPRTSGGELFF.

This clone was observed a single time. The rearrangement uses TRBV18 and TRBJ1-3, with D unclear. Trimming pared 6 bases from V and 0 bases from J, leaving 9 bases between. The CDR3 runs to 14 residues. Germline V gives CDR1 KGHSH, CDR2 LQKENI. The CDR3 sequence: CASSELISGNTIYF. In DNA form, the CDR3 reads TGTGCCAGCTCGGAACTAATCTCTGGAAACACCATATATTTT.

The J gene is TRBJ1-1, the V gene TRBV5-8, with 9 bases identical to TRBD1. With 7 bases clipped from V and 1 base from J, the junction kept 14 bases outside the gene matches. The CDR3 is 17 amino acids. Germline CDR1 and CDR2: SGHTS and YDEGEE. The CDR3 loop reads CASHRDPGTGRNTEAFF. The CDR3 DNA sequence: TGTGCCAGCCACCGTGATCCCGGGACAGGGCGGAACACTGAAGCTTTCTTT.

J is TRBJ2-3 and V is TRBV19, with TRBD2 matching 7 bases. Trimming at V came to 5 bases and at J to 5 bases, leaving 4 bases not matched to a gene. Germline V CDR1 and CDR2: LNHDA, SQIVND (reference sequence). The CDR3 sequence is 13 residues long. The CDR3, as DNA: TGTGCCAGTAGTCTTACTAGCGAAGATACGCAGTATTTT. This gives the protein CASSLTSEDTQYF.

V is TRBV28 and J is TRBJ2-7; 9 bases align to TRBD2. The V and J ends lost 5 bases and 5 bases, in that order; junction bases with no gene match: 10. Germline V CDR1 and CDR2: MDHEN, SYDVKM. The CDR3 has 15 amino acids. Here the CDR3 reads CASSPIGTSLHEQYF. The CDR3 region has the DNA TGTGCCAGCAGTCCCATTGGGACTAGCCTGCACGAGCAGTACTTC.

The V call is TRBV19, the J call TRBJ1-5, with 10 bases aligning to TRBD1. Trimming at V came to 5 bases and at J to 3 bases, leaving 13 bases not matched to a gene. Per the germline V gene, CDR1 is LNHDA and CDR2 is SQIVND (reference sequence). The CDR3 has 18 residues. The CDR3 nucleotides are TGTGCCAGTAGTTCCCCCCCCTGGACAGGGGGGCTCAATCAGCCCCAGCATTTT. Protein product: CASSSPPWTGGLNQPQHF.

The chain joins TRBV28 to TRBJ2-6; a possible D gene is TRBD2 (6 bases). The germline CDR1 and CDR2 sequences are MDHEN and SYDVKM. The CDR3 has 15 residues. Trimming left V 8 bases short and J 0 bases short, with 11 bases between. This CDR3 is CASARGGSGANVLTF. The CDR3 DNA reads as TGTGCCAGCGCCCGGGGAGGCTCTGGGGCCAACGTCCTGACTTTC.

V and J are TRBV5-6 and TRBJ1-3; TRBD1 agrees at 8 bases. This CDR3 is built from 15 residues. The junction had 5 bases not matched to a gene; V was cut back by 2 bases and J by 4 bases. Germline V CDR1 and CDR2: SGHDT, YYEEEE. CDR3 protein: CASSLQGVSGNTIYF. CDR3 bases: TGTGCCAGCAGCTTACAGGGGGTCTCAGGAAACACCATATATTTT.

The V and J genes are TRBV29-1 and TRBJ1-3; TRBD1 matches at 7 bases. V lost 7 bases and J lost 3; bases outside the gene matches: 9. The CDR3 runs to 14 residues. Germline lookup yields CDR1 SQVTM and CDR2 ANQGSEA. The CDR3 DNA reads TGCAGCGCTGGAGGGGGCGCGGGTGGAAACACCATATATTTT. It encodes CSAGGGAGGNTIYF.

Regarding this clone: Other DNA variants within this sample encode the same CDR3. In DNA form, the CDR3 reads TGTGCCAGCAGTTACTCAGCGGGAGGGTTTTACGAGCAGTACTTC. Translated: CASSYSAGGFYEQYF. The rearrangement uses TRBV6-5 and TRBJ2-7, with 10 positions matching TRBD2. This CDR3 spans 15 amino acids. CDR1 MNHEY and CDR2 SVGAGI come from the germline V gene. Losses at the gene ends were 0 bases for V and 4 bases for J; bases not matched to a gene: 3.

This sequence joins TRBV5-8 and TRBJ1-5; D remains unclear. Germline V gene data show CDR1 as SGHTS and CDR2 as YDEGEE. V lost 0 bases, J lost 7 bases, and 5 bases lay in between. CDR3 length: 12 amino acids. CDR3 sequence reads: CASSLDGQPQHF. DNA for the CDR3: TGTGCCAGCAGCTTGGATGGCCAGCCCCAGCATTTT.

This chain links TRBV9 with TRBJ2-2; 11 bases line up with TRBD2. The CDR3 contains 14 residues. J was trimmed by 7 bases and V by 4 bases; bases with no gene match: 3. The germline CDR1 and CDR2 sequences are SGDLS and YYNGEE. The CDR3 sequence: CASSLAGGVGELFF. DNA for the CDR3: TGTGCCAGCAGCCTAGCGGGAGGTGTCGGGGAGCTGTTTTTT.

The chain carries TRBV7-2 and TRBJ2-1, with 8 positions matching TRBD2. V was pared by 1 base and J by 7 bases, with 6 bases of the junction left unmatched. The CDR3 runs 15 residues. The V gene's germline CDR1 is SGHTA and CDR2 FQGNSA. In nucleotides, the CDR3 is TGTGCCAGCAGCTTAGGGACTAGCATCCGGAATGAGCAGTTCTTC. It is translated as CASSLGTSIRNEQFF. Together with reference TRBV7-2 and TRBJ2-1, the CDR3 gives the full variable domain: GAGVSQSPSNKVTEKGKDVELRCDPISGHTALYWYRQSLGQGLEFLIYFQGNSAPDKSGLPSDRFSAERTGGSVSTLTIQRTQQEDSAVYLCASSLGTSIRNEQFFGPGTRLTVL.

The chain carries TRBV18 and TRBJ1-1, with a weak D call TRBD1 (5 bases). The CDR3 is made up of 17 amino acids. Trimming cost V 6 bases and J 0 bases, with 20 bases left between them. CDR1 is KGHSH, CDR2 LQKENI, per germline. CDR3 in DNA: TGTGCCAGCTCCCCGACAGCCATCGCCCACATGAACACTGAAGCTTTCTTT. This codes for CASSPTAIAHMNTEAFF.

The V call is TRBV4-1, the J call TRBJ2-5; TRBD2 matches 7 bases. In germline, CDR1 is MGHRA, CDR2 YSYEKL. The CDR3 is 14 residues long. With V trimmed by 1 base and J by 1 base, 0 bases remained unmatched. The CDR3 region is CASSQAGGQETQYF. CDR3 DNA: TGCGCCAGCAGCCAAGCGGGAGGCCAAGAGACCCAGTACTTC.

The chain recombines TRBV6-5 with TRBJ2-7; TRBD2 matches 11 bases. The J segment lost 5 bases and the V segment lost 0 bases, leaving 6 bases of the junction unmatched. The germline CDR1 and CDR2 sequences are MNHEY and SVGAGI. CDR3 length equals 16 residues. CDR3 bases: TGTGCCAGCAGTTACTCGAACCCGGGACTAGCGGACGAGCAGTACTTC. Protein sequence: CASSYSNPGLADEQYF.

This chain connects TRBV7-2 to TRBJ2-7; D gene ambiguous. Trimming took 0 bases from V and 4 from J, leaving 4 bases between them. The CDR3 extends over 12 amino acids. CDR1 is SGHTA and CDR2 is FQGNSA in the germline V gene. The CDR3 reads CASSLAQYEQYF. Written as DNA, the CDR3 is TGTGCCAGCAGCTTAGCGCAGTACGAGCAGTACTTC.

The CDR3 DNA reads as TGCGCCAGCAGCCGGACTACGGACGAGCAGTACTTC. Translated, it gives CASSRTTDEQYF. V and J are TRBV10-2 and TRBJ2-7, with D tentatively TRBD2 (6 bases). Germline-derived CDR1 and CDR2 are WSHSY and SAAADI. The germline V and J ends were trimmed by 6 bases and 5 bases, with 11 bases remaining between them. This CDR3 has 12 amino acids.

This clone was observed a single time. This chain links TRBV18 with TRBJ2-5, with TRBD1 as a possible D gene (5 bases). The germline CDR1 and CDR2 sequences are KGHSH and LQKENI. V lost 8 bases, J lost 5 bases, and 15 bases lay in between. There are 13 residues in the CDR3. This CDR3 reads CASAGQVAETQYF. Here the CDR3 DNA reads TGTGCCAGCGCAGGGCAGGTGGCGGAGACCCAGTACTTC.

This rearrangement joins TRBV7-3 to TRBJ1-4, with D tentatively TRBD1 (6 bases). The V gene's germline CDR1 is SGHTA and CDR2 FQGTGA. The CDR3 totals 13 residues. V was clipped by 3 bases and J by 7 bases, with 9 bases between them. The DNA for the CDR3 is TGTGCCAGCAGCTTGGGACACGGTGAAAAACTGTTTTTT. Protein: CASSLGHGEKLFF. Based on the CDR3 plus reference TRBV7-3 and TRBJ1-4, the full variable domain is GAGVSQTPSNKVTEKGKYVELRCDPISGHTALYWYRQSLGQGPEFLIYFQGTGAADDSGLPNDRFFAVRPEGSVSTLKIQRTERGDSAVYLCASSLGHGEKLFFGSGTQLSVL.

The V call is TRBV7-2, the J call TRBJ2-1; no reliable D call. The CDR3 runs 16 residues. V dropped 8 bases and J dropped 0 bases, with 17 bases sitting between them. Germline loops: CDR1 SGHTA, CDR2 FQGNSA. CDR3 region: CASEPPGPSSYNEQFF. The CDR3 coding sequence is TGTGCCAGCGAACCTCCGGGTCCCAGCTCCTACAATGAGCAGTTCTTC.

This chain uses TRBV5-1 with TRBJ2-3; 13 nucleotides agree with TRBD2. The V gene's germline CDR1 is SGHRS and CDR2 YFSETQ. The CDR3 has 19 amino acids. V shed 0 bases and J 3 bases; nucleotides not matched to a gene: 10. CDR3 region: CASSLASLAGGPGTDTQYF. CDR3 coding DNA: TGCGCCAGCAGCTTGGCCTCACTAGCGGGAGGGCCGGGTACAGATACGCAGTATTTT.

The rearrangement uses TRBV27 and TRBJ2-4; the match to TRBD1 covers 9 bases. The CDR3 has 19 amino acids. The trim removed 9 bases at V and 4 bases at J, leaving 22 bases unmatched. Germline CDR1 is MNHEY and CDR2 is SMNVEV (reference sequence). This CDR3 reads CARRNSGQGLSEVKNIQYF. The CDR3 coding sequence is TGTGCCAGGCGCAATTCGGGACAGGGCCTTTCCGAGGTAAAAAACATTCAGTACTTC.